Shown below are 20 T cell receptor beta chains from a single sample sequenced in a study of T cell repertoires in cytomegalovirus infection. TCRdb reprocessed the reads with MiXCR, giving one entry per CDR3 protein. The sample contains 630,000 or so distinct CDR3 sequences, 24% of which appear only once. Sequences were obtained from CD8+ T cells from PBMCs. Receptors originate from a human donor in good health (CMV status not recorded). Some clones in this sample may be carry-over from other donors' samples.

The table lists this clonotype with a few counts. V and J are TRBV27 and TRBJ1-5, with D unresolved. This CDR3 has 13 amino acids. The germline V gene encodes CDR1 MNHEY and CDR2 SMNVEV (reference sequence). The germline V and J ends were trimmed by 0 bases and 4 bases, with 4 bases remaining between them. In DNA, the CDR3 is TGTGCCAGCAGTTTATCGGTTAATCAGCCCCAGCATTTT. Amino acid sequence: CASSLSVNQPQHF.

The chain couples TRBV12-5 to TRBJ2-2; perhaps D is TRBD1 or TRBD2 (6 bases each). CDR3 length: 17 residues. V was clipped by 0 bases and J by 6 bases, with 17 bases between them. Germline V CDR1 and CDR2: LGHNT, FRNRAP. The CDR3 DNA is TGTGCTAGTGGTTTGGTACTAGGGGGGCGAGGGCCCGGGGAGCTGTTTTTT. It yields the protein CASGLVLGGRGPGELFF.

The chain uses TRBV7-9 and TRBJ2-7; 10 positions agree with TRBD1. The CDR3 is made up of 18 amino acids. CDR1 and CDR2 from the germline V gene are SEHNR and FQNEAQ (reference sequence). V lost 5 bases, J lost 0 bases, and 13 bases stayed unmatched. CDR3: CASSSGQGGAGTSYEQYV. The CDR3 DNA follows: TGTGCCAGCAGCAGCGGACAGGGGGGCGCCGGTACCTCCTACGAGCAGTACGTC.

J is TRBJ2-5 and V is TRBV29-1; D not resolved. Germline V gives CDR1 SQVTM, CDR2 ANQGSEA. Trimming took off 3 bases at V and 2 bases at J, with 13 bases between the two ends. The length of the CDR3 is 14 residues. CDR3 protein: CSVEGDIDQETQYF. As DNA, the CDR3 is TGCAGCGTTGAGGGTGACATCGATCAAGAGACCCAGTACTTC.

The table lists this clonotype with a few counts. The rearrangement links TRBV5-8 to TRBJ2-2; 7 bases map to TRBD2. V lost 4 bases to trimming and J lost 6 bases; unmatched junction nucleotides: 12. The CDR3 has 16 residues. From germline, CDR1 is SGHTS and CDR2 YDEGEE. The CDR3 reads CASSLGQRGRSGELFF. The CDR3 nucleotides are TGTGCCAGCAGCCTCGGCCAGCGGGGCCGGTCCGGGGAGCTGTTTTTT.

This clonotype was observed a few times. The gene calls are TRBV20-1 and TRBJ2-7, with 11 bases lining up with TRBD2. V was pared by 1 base and J by 6 bases, with 2 bases of the junction left unmatched. CDR3 length: 13 amino acids. CDR1 is DFQATT and CDR2 is SNEGSKA in the germline V gene (reference sequence). The CDR3 bases are TGCAGTGCTAGAGGACTAGCGGGGCGCGAGCAGTACGTC. Protein product: CSARGLAGREQYV.

V gene TRBV29-1 combines with J gene TRBJ1-2; D not resolved. V dropped 6 bases and J dropped 2 bases, with 19 bases sitting between them. Looked up from germline, CDR1 is SQVTM and CDR2 is ANQGSEA. The CDR3 totals 15 residues. The CDR3 DNA follows: TGCAGCGTCCCTTCGTACCCTCTAGGGAACTATGGCTACACCTTC. This sequence encodes CSVPSYPLGNYGYTF.

This clonotype came up many times. J is TRBJ1-4 and V is TRBV7-6; TRBD1 agrees at 7 bases. CDR1 is SGHVS, CDR2 FNYEAQ, per germline. J gave up 4 bases and V 1 base, and 6 bases lay outside the gene matches. The CDR3 contains 16 residues. CDR3 sequence reads: CASSLGRGRINEKLFF. CDR3 nucleotide sequence: TGTGCCAGCAGCTTAGGAAGGGGGCGTATTAATGAAAAACTGTTTTTT.

The V call is TRBV7-9, the J call TRBJ2-2, with 8 bases fitting TRBD1. The V gene end was trimmed by 5 bases and the J gene end by 4 bases; junction bases not matched to a gene: 12. The CDR3 sequence is 17 residues long. Germline-derived CDR1 and CDR2 are SEHNR and FQNEAQ (reference sequence). The DNA for the CDR3 is TGTGCCAGCAGCCCCCGGGACAGGCCTGGGGGCACCGGGGAGCTGTTTTTT. It translates to CASSPRDRPGGTGELFF.

This clonotype has a handful of counts. V gene TRBV6-5 combines with J gene TRBJ2-1, with 10 bases fitting TRBD1. The junction had 2 bases not matched to a gene; V was cut back by 2 bases and J by 7 bases. Per germline, CDR1 MNHEY and CDR2 SVGAGI. This CDR3 spans 14 amino acids. The CDR3 here is CASSYGQGVNEQFF. CDR3 bases: TGTGCCAGCAGTTACGGACAGGGGGTTAATGAGCAGTTCTTC.

This clonotype was seen many times. The genes are TRBV28 and TRBJ2-7; 9 bases map to TRBD1. Trimming cost V 7 bases and J 1 base; bases outside gene matches: 8. The CDR3 covers 15 residues. CDR1 is MDHEN and CDR2 is SYDVKM in the germline V gene. For the CDR3, the DNA is TGTGCCAGCATCCCGGGACAGGGATCATCCTACGAGCAGTACTTC. Encoded protein: CASIPGQGSSYEQYF.

The chain links TRBV2 to TRBJ2-1; TRBD2 matches at 7 bases. The CDR3 has 13 residues. V lost 7 bases to trimming and J lost 6 bases; unmatched junction nucleotides: 6. Germline CDR1 SNHLY, CDR2 FYNNEI. CDR3 sequence: CASNGGYVNEQFF. DNA for the CDR3: TGTGCCAGCAACGGGGGGTATGTCAATGAGCAGTTCTTC.

With respect to this clonotype: Sequence at one end of the junction differs from germline and may be a read error. The chain employs TRBV29-1 and TRBJ2-2, with TRBD2 identical over 11 bases. The CDR3 is 14 amino acids. Germline CDR1 SQVTM, CDR2 ANQGSEA. CDR3 in DNA: TGCAGCGTTGTAGCGGGGGGGCCCACCGGGGAGCTGTCTTTT. Translated, it gives CSVVAGGPTGELSF.

The CDR3 DNA reads as TGCAGCGTTGTTCTAAGCTCCTACAATGAGCAGTTCTTC. Translated: CSVVLSSYNEQFF. V and J are TRBV29-1 and TRBJ2-1; no clear D gene. Germline V gene data show CDR1 as SQVTM and CDR2 as ANQGSEA. This CDR3 region has 13 residues. Trimming pared 4 bases from V and 0 bases from J, leaving 7 bases between.

This clonotype was counted ten times or more. This chain uses TRBV5-8 with TRBJ2-1; 7 bases map to TRBD2. The germline gives CDR1 SGHTS, CDR2 YDEGEE. V lost 0 bases and J lost 4; bases outside the gene matches: 4. The CDR3 covers 15 residues. For the CDR3, the DNA is TGTGCCAGCAGCTTGGCCGCTAGCGGATACAATGAGCAGTTCTTC. Residues: CASSLAASGYNEQFF.

CDR3 in DNA: TGTGCCAGCAGTCCCCCAGGGACCGCTAGGAGCTCCTACGAGCAGTACGTC. Translated: CASSPPGTARSSYEQYV. V usage is TRBV6-2 or TRBV6-3 and J usage is TRBJ2-7; TRBD1 or TRBD2 may be the D gene (5 bases each). The germline V gene has CDR1 MNHEY and CDR2 SVGEGT. This CDR3 comprises 17 residues. Between the trimmed V and J ends, which lost 5 bases and 0 bases, there was a span of 20 bases.

V and J are TRBV6-2 or TRBV6-3 and TRBJ2-2; D unclear. The ends were cut back, 2 bases at V and 2 bases at J, with 12 bases in the middle. Germline CDR1 MNHEY, CDR2 SVGEGT. The CDR3 has 16 amino acids. In DNA, the CDR3 is TGTGCCAGCAGTTACCCACTGTGGGAAAACACCGGGGAGCTGTTTTTT. Its protein product is CASSYPLWENTGELFF.

The gene calls are TRBV15 and TRBJ2-1; D is ambiguous. Between the trimmed V and J ends, which lost 1 base and 6 bases, there was a span of 10 bases. The germline gives CDR1 LNHNV, CDR2 YYDKDF (reference sequence). The CDR3 runs 14 residues. The CDR3 is CATSRGPGFNEQFF. CDR3 sequence (DNA): TGTGCCACCAGCAGAGGTCCGGGCTTCAATGAGCAGTTCTTC. The variable domain in full, with the rest retrieved from reference TRBV15 and TRBJ2-1, is DAMVIQNPRYQVTQFGKPVTLSCSQTLNHNVMYWYQQKSSQAPKLLFHYYDKDFNNEADTPDNFQSRRPNTSFCFLDIRSPGLGDTAMYLCATSRGPGFNEQFFGPGTRLTVL.

This clonotype has a handful of counts. The J gene is TRBJ1-1, the V gene TRBV2; D is undetermined. V lost 8 bases and J 5 bases, leaving 15 bases between the germline ends. From germline, CDR1 is SNHLY and CDR2 FYNNEI. The CDR3 is 13 residues long. CDR3 loop: CASPTPRSTEAFF. CDR3 DNA: TGTGCCAGCCCGACCCCCCGAAGTACTGAAGCTTTCTTT.

J is TRBJ2-7 and V is TRBV7-9; 9 nucleotides align to TRBD1. The CDR3 runs 16 residues. The germline gives CDR1 SEHNR, CDR2 FQNEAQ (reference sequence). The CDR3 here is CASSLALGQGFHEQYV. CDR3 nucleotides: TGTGCCAGCAGCCTAGCCCTGGGACAGGGATTTCACGAGCAGTACGTC.